A selection of T cell receptor beta chains follows, all from one sample in a study of early T cells in non-severe SARS-CoV-2 infection. TCRdb reanalysed the 5' RACE reads using MiXCR and keeps one entry per CDR3 protein. The top ten hold around 4.7% of the sample, which has about 40,000 distinct CDR3 sequences, 4.5% to 5% seen once. The sample comprised whole blood. These receptor sequences come from an adult who was a healthcare worker with PCR-confirmed SARS-CoV-2 infection or an uninfected control (not recorded which). Each CDR3 is given with its conserved first and last residue. A D gene is named only where the DNA matches it firmly. Size is stated for part of the rows, as once, few or many counts, or as a class when the clone is expanded.

cdr3_nt cdr3_aa clone_size j_call v_call d_call
TGTGCCAGCAGCCAAGTCAGCAATGAGCAGTTCTTC CASSQVSNEQFF NA TRBJ2-1 TRBV3-1 NA
TGTGCCAGCAGCCCAGGACACCTAACAGGGATTCATGAAGCTTTCTTT CASSPGHLTGIHEAFF NA TRBJ1-1 TRBV12-3/TRBV12-4 NA
TGTGCCAGCAGATCTAGCGGGAGGGACACCGGGGAGCTGTTTTTT CASRSSGRDTGELFF many TRBJ2-2 TRBV28 TRBD2
TGCGCCAGCAGCCAAGAACCACAGGGCTCCTACAATGAGCAGTTCTTC CASSQEPQGSYNEQFF many TRBJ2-1 TRBV4-1 NA
TGTGCCATCAGACTAGCTCTTGACGCAGATACGCAGTATTTT CAIRLALDADTQYF many TRBJ2-3 TRBV10-3 NA
TGTGCCAGCAGCTTAGACAGGGCGGAGACCCAGTACTTC CASSLDRAETQYF many TRBJ2-5 TRBV7-6 NA
TGTGCCAGCAGCCCGATAGACGCTAACTATGGCTACACCTTC CASSPIDANYGYTF many TRBJ1-2 TRBV27 NA
TGTGCCAGCAGTCGGACAGGGCGTGGGAATGAGCAGTTCTTC CASSRTGRGNEQFF many TRBJ2-1 TRBV2 TRBD1
TGTGCCAGTAGTTCGGGGGTACTCTCCTACAATGAGCAGTTCTTC CASSSGVLSYNEQFF many TRBJ2-1 TRBV19 NA
TGTGTCAGCAGCTTAGATCGTCGATCGAGTGAAGCTTTCTTT CVSSLDRRSSEAFF NA TRBJ1-1 TRBV11-2 NA
TGTGCCACCAGTGCCCGAAAACCGGGCAATGAGCAGTTCTTC CATSARKPGNEQFF many TRBJ2-1 TRBV24-1 NA
TGTGCCAGCAGTTACGGCGGCGGTTTCGGCTACACCTTC CASSYGGGFGYTF few TRBJ1-2 TRBV6-2/TRBV6-3 NA
TGTGCCAGTAGCATCGATGGGGTTTGGCAGTACTTC CASSIDGVWQYF few TRBJ2-7 TRBV19 NA
TGTGCCAGCAATTTCGCCGGGACAGGGTTATACAATGAGCAGTTCTTC CASNFAGTGLYNEQFF many TRBJ2-1 TRBV6-2/TRBV6-3 TRBD1
TGCAGCGTCAGGGCCGAGGACACTGAAGCTTTCTTT CSVRAEDTEAFF few TRBJ1-1 TRBV29-1 NA
TGTGCCAGCAGTTTTAAGGGCGGTGGTTATGGCTACACCTTC CASSFKGGGYGYTF many TRBJ1-2 TRBV27 NA
TGTGCCAGCAGTTTATACTCCTACAATGAGCAGTTCTTC CASSLYSYNEQFF many TRBJ2-1 TRBV27 NA
TGTGCCAGCAGAAAACAGGATTCGTTGGGGGGCTACACCTTC CASRKQDSLGGYTF NA TRBJ1-2 TRBV6-6 NA
TGCGCCAGCAGCCGAGATATACCGGGACCTGGGGGGCCAGATACGCAGTATTTT CASSRDIPGPGGPDTQYF many TRBJ2-3 TRBV4-3 NA
TGCAGTGCGCCGTCAGGGACCAATCAGCCCCAGCATTTT CSAPSGTNQPQHF few TRBJ1-5 TRBV20-1 NA
TGCGCCAGCAGTGAGTCAGCGGGGATTCGGCCCAATGAGCAGTTCTTC CASSESAGIRPNEQFF many TRBJ2-1 TRBV10-1 TRBD2
TGTGCCAGCAGTGTTAATAGGGCCCAAGAGACCCAGTACTTC CASSVNRAQETQYF NA TRBJ2-5 TRBV2 NA
TGTGCCAGCAGTTCAACCGGGACAGGGACCTACGAGCAGTACTTC CASSSTGTGTYEQYF many TRBJ2-7 TRBV28 TRBD1
TGCAGTGCCAGATCACAGGCTGACAATGAGCAGTTCTTC CSARSQADNEQFF medium-sized TRBJ2-1 TRBV20-1 NA
TGTGCCAGCCAGACTAGCGGGTACAATGAGCAGTTCTTC CASQTSGYNEQFF many TRBJ2-1 TRBV13 TRBD2
TGTGCCAGCAGCTTAGTTTCGGAGGATATAGAAGCTTTCTTT CASSLVSEDIEAFF many TRBJ1-1 TRBV7-8 NA
TGTGCCAGCGGCCCAGGACAGGGGGCGGGAGGCTACACCTTC CASGPGQGAGGYTF many TRBJ1-2 TRBV27 TRBD1